A selection of T cell receptor beta chains follows, all from one sample in a study of shared clonotypes between healthy human individuals. Assay: immunoSEQ multiplex PCR; the TCRdb copy retains only in-frame clones and omits some. Altogether 150,000 to 200,000 clones are present, 90% to 95% being singletons, with the ten largest covering 0.065% to 0.07%. Sequencing was carried out using naive CD4+ T cells sorted from blood. The receptors were sampled from a woman aged 30 to 39 in good health. The CDR3 runs from the conserved cysteine through the conserved F or W. A D gene is named only where the DNA matches it firmly. Where a row states a size, it is once, few, many or the class of an expanded clone; other rows omit it.

j_call d_call clone_size v_call cdr3_nt cdr3_aa
TRBJ2-7 NA NA TRBV10-3 TGTGCCATCAGTTTCAGGGACGAGCAGTACTTC CAISFRDEQYF
TRBJ2-1 NA NA TRBV27 TGTGCCAGCAGTCCAATCAGCTCTGGGGTTAACAATGAGCAGTTCTTC CASSPISSGVNNEQFF
TRBJ2-7 TRBD1 NA TRBV28 TGTGCCAGCAGTCTAACCCTTGACATGGACAGGGACGGGTCCTACGAGCAGTACTTC CASSLTLDMDRDGSYEQYF
TRBJ2-7 TRBD1 NA TRBV5-4 TGTGCCAGCAGCTTGGGTGGACAGGGGGTTTACGAGCAGTACTTC CASSLGGQGVYEQYF
TRBJ2-7 TRBD2 NA TRBV7-9 TGTGCCAGCAGCCCCACGACTAGCGGGAGGGCTGGCGAGCAGTACTTC CASSPTTSGRAGEQYF
TRBJ1-2 NA NA TRBV9 TGTGCCAGCAGCGTTGGGATCTCAGGGTTCTATGGCTACACCTTC CASSVGISGFYGYTF
TRBJ2-7 NA NA TRBV2 TGTGCCAGCAAAGGTGCCTACGAGCAGTACTTC CASKGAYEQYF
TRBJ2-2 TRBD1 few TRBV30 TGTGCCTGGAGAGGTACGGGACAGAAGAACACCGGGGAGCTGTTTTTT CAWRGTGQKNTGELFF
TRBJ2-7 NA NA TRBV2 TGTGCCAGCAGTTCCGCTCTGGGCCTAACCTACGAGCAGTACTTC CASSSALGLTYEQYF
TRBJ1-3 NA NA TRBV5-4 TGTGCCAGCAGCCCGGGGGCGGGAGCGGCTGGAAACACCATATATTTT CASSPGAGAAGNTIYF
TRBJ2-5 NA NA TRBV5-1 TGCGCCTCTTCGGACAGACAAGAGACCCAGTACTTC CASSDRQETQYF
TRBJ1-1 NA few TRBV30 TGTGCCTGGAGTGTGGCAGGGGTGGAAGCTTTCTTT CAWSVAGVEAFF
TRBJ1-1 NA NA TRBV6-1 TGTGCCAGCAGTGAACTCCGGGCCCGGACTGAAGCTTTCTTT CASSELRARTEAFF
TRBJ2-4 NA NA TRBV6-1 TGTGCCAGCAGTGAACAGACGGGCAGCCTAGCCAAAAACATTCAGTACTTC CASSEQTGSLAKNIQYF
TRBJ2-7 TRBD1 NA TRBV19 TGTGCCAGTATGGAGACAGGGCCCCCCTACGAGCAGTACTTC CASMETGPPYEQYF
TRBJ1-2 TRBD1 NA TRBV28 TGTGCCAGCAGTTTTTACAGGGGGATTTATGGCTACACCTTC CASSFYRGIYGYTF
TRBJ1-6 NA NA TRBV6-5 TGTGCCAGCAGTTACGCGGGTGCCAATAATTCACCCCTCCACTTT CASSYAGANNSPLHF
TRBJ2-7 TRBD2 NA TRBV11-2 TGTGCCAGCAGCAAGGGACTAGCGGGAGTCGAGCAGTACTTC CASSKGLAGVEQYF
TRBJ2-7 NA NA TRBV5-4 TGTGCCAGCAGCTTAAGTCCTGAACCATACGAGCAGTACTTC CASSLSPEPYEQYF
TRBJ2-7 TRBD1 NA TRBV7-9 TGTGCCAGCAGCTTAGTGTGGGACAGGGGCTACGAGCAGTACTTC CASSLVWDRGYEQYF
TRBJ1-1 NA NA TRBV28 TGTGCCAGCAGTTCTACAACAGGGCTGAACACTGAAGCTTTCTTT CASSSTTGLNTEAFF
TRBJ2-3 NA NA TRBV11-3 TGTGCCAGCAGCTTAGGGCGGACTGGCACAGATACGCAGTATTTT CASSLGRTGTDTQYF
TRBJ1-4 NA NA TRBV28 TGTGCCAGCACGGGGGCAACTAATGAAAAACTGTTTTTT CASTGATNEKLFF
TRBJ2-7 NA NA TRBV9 TGTGCCAGCAGCGTAGTTTCCGGTCCCAGCTACGAGCAGTACTTC CASSVVSGPSYEQYF
TRBJ1-1 TRBD1 NA TRBV19 TGTGCCAGTAGTCCCCGTTGGGGACAGGGGGTAGATTGGTCTGAAGCTTTCTTT CASSPRWGQGVDWSEAFF
TRBJ2-7 NA NA TRBV15 TGTGCCACCAGCAGAATTGGAGTGGGGTTCTCCTACGAGCAGTACTTC CATSRIGVGFSYEQYF
TRBJ1-2 NA NA TRBV28 TGTGCCAGCAGTTCCGGACCCCCGGCAGGGGGCTACACCTTC CASSSGPPAGGYTF
TRBJ2-7 NA NA TRBV5-1 TGCGCCAGCAGCGGGGACTTACTATCCTACGAGCAGTACTTC CASSGDLLSYEQYF
TRBJ1-5 TRBD1 NA TRBV2 TGTGCCAGCACTGAAAGACAGGGCGTTCAGCCCCAGCATTTT CASTERQGVQPQHF
TRBJ2-7 NA NA TRBV6-1 TGTGCCAGCAAAATAGCGGTCTCCCCCGAGCAGTACTTC CASKIAVSPEQYF
TRBJ2-1 NA NA TRBV6-5 TGTGCCAGCAGTTACCGCTACACGATGGACAATGAGCAGTTCTTC CASSYRYTMDNEQFF
TRBJ2-5 TRBD2 NA TRBV28 TGTGCCAGCAGTTTGCGGGGGGCAGGTAAAGAGACCCAGTACTTC CASSLRGAGKETQYF
TRBJ2-7 TRBD2 NA TRBV5-4 TGTGCCAGCAGCTTCGGTGCGGGAGGGCCCGGCTACGAGCAGTACTTC CASSFGAGGPGYEQYF
TRBJ1-5 TRBD1 NA TRBV28 TGTGCCAGCAGTTTAGTTTTCGTGAGGACAGGGGTAAATCAGCCCCAGCATTTT CASSLVFVRTGVNQPQHF
TRBJ2-7 TRBD1 NA TRBV27 TGTGCCAGCAGTCAAACAGGGGCCTACGAGCAGTACTTC CASSQTGAYEQYF
TRBJ2-1 NA NA TRBV30 TGTGCCTGGAGTGCCGACGAACAACCCTACAATGAGCAGTTCTTC CAWSADEQPYNEQFF